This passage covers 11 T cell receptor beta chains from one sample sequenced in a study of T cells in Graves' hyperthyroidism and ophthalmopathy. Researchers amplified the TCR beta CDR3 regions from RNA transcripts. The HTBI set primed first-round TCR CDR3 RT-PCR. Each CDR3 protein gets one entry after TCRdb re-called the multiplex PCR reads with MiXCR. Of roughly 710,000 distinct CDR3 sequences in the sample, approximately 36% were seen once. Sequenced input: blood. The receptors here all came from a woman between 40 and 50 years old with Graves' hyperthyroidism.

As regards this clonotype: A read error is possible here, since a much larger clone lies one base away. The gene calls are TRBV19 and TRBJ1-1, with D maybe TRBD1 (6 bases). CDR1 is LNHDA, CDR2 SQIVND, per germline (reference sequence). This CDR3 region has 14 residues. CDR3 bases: TGTGCCAGTAGTATAGGGGGGCGCGTAACTGAAGCTTCCTTT. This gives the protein CASSIGGRVTEASF. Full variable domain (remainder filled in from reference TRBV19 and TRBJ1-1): DGGITQSPKYLFRKEGQNVTLSCEQNLNHDAMYWYRQDPGQGLRLIYYSQIVNDFQKGDIAEGYSVSREKKESFPLTVTSAQKNPTAFYLCASSIGGRVTEASFGQGTRLTVV.

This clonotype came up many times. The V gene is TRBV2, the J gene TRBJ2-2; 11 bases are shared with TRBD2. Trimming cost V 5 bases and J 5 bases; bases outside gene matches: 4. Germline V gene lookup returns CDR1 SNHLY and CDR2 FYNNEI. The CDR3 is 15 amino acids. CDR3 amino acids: CASSPGTSGTGELFF. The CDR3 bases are TGTGCCAGCAGTCCCGGGACTAGCGGAACCGGGGAGCTGTTTTTT.

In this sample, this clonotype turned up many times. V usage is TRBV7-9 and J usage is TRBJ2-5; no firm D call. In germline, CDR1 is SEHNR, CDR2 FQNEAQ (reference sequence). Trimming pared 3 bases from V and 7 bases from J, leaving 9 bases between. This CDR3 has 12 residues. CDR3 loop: CASSFDHGTQYF. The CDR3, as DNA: TGTGCCAGCAGCTTCGATCACGGGACCCAGTACTTC.

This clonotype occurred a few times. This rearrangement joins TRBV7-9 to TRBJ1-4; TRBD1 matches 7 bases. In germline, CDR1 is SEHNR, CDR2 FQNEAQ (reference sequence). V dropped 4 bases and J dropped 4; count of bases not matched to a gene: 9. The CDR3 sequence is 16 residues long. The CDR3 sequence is CASSSATGAGNEKLFF. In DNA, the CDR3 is TGTGCCAGCAGCTCGGCTACAGGGGCCGGTAATGAAAAACTGTTTTTT.

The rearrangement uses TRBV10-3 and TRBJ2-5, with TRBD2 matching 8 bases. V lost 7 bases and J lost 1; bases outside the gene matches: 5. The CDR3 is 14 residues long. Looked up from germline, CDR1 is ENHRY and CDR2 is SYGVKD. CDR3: CAIKGGGSQETQYF. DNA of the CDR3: TGTGCCATCAAGGGCGGGGGGTCCCAAGAGACCCAGTACTTC.

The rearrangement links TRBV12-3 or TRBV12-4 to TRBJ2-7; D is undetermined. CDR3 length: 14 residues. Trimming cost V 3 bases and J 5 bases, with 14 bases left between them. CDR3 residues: CASSFLPREDEQYF. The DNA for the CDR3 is TGTGCCAGCAGTTTCCTCCCCCGCGAGGACGAGCAGTACTTC.

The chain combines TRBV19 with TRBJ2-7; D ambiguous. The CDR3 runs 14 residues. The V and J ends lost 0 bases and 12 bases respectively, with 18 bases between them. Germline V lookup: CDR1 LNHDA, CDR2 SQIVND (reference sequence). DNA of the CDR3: TGTGCCAGTAGTATAGAACATTTTCTTTACATGCGGTACTTC. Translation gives CASSIEHFLYMRYF.

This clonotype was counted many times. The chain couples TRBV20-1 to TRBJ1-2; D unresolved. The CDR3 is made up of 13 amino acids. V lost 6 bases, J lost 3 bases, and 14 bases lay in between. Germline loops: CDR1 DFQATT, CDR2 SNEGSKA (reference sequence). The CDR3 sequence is CSAALSGDYGYTF. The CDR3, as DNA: TGCAGTGCCGCGTTGTCCGGGGACTATGGCTACACCTTC.

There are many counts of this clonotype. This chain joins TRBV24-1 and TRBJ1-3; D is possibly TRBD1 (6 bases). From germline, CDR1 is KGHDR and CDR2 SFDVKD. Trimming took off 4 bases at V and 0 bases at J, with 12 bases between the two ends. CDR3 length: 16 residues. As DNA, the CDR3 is TGTGCCACCAGTGACGCGACAGGCTACTCTGGAAACACCATATATTTT. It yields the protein CATSDATGYSGNTIYF.

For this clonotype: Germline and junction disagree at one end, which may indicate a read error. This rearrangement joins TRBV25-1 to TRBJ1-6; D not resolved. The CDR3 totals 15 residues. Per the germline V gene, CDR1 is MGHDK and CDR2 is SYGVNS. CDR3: CASSAARSKDSPLRF. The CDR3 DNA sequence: TGTGCCAGCAGTGCTGCTAGGTCTAAGGATTCACCCCTCCGCTTT.

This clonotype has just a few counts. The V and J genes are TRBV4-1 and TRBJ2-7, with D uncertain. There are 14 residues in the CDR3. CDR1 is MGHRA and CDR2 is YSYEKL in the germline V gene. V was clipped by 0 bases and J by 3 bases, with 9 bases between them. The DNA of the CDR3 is TGCGCCAGCAGCCAAGATAGGCACGGCTACGAGCAGTACTTC. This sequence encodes CASSQDRHGYEQYF.